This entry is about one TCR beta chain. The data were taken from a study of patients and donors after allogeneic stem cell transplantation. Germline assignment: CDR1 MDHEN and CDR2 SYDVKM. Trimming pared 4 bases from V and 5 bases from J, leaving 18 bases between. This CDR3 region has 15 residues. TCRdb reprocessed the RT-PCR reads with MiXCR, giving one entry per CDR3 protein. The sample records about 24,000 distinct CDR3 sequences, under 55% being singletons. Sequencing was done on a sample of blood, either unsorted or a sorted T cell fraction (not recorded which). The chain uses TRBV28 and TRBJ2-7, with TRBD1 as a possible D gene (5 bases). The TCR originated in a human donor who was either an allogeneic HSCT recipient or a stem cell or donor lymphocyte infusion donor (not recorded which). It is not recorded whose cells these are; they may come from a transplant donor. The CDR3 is CASSSADKGSHEQYF. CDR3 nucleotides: TGTGCCAGCAGTTCCGCGGACAAGGGGTCCCACGAGCAGTACTTC.